This TCR beta chain was sequenced during a study of blood T cell repertoires in COVID-19. Study context: Nucleic acid was either cDNA or gDNA, and it came from T cells, B-cell-depleted T cells, or PBMCs.

The CDR3 totals 15 residues. Trimming took off 1 base at V and 4 bases at J, with 13 bases between the two ends. Per the germline V gene, CDR1 is MGHRA and CDR2 is YSYEKL. Data came from immunoSEQ multiplex PCR; TCRdb stores just in-frame clones and leaves some out. The table includes some 58,000 clones, around 86% detected once. The chain couples TRBV4-1 to TRBJ2-5; D is possibly TRBD1 (6 bases). Sequenced material: peripheral blood. The receptor was derived from a man in his forties or fifties with acute or convalescent COVID-19. The chain's CDR3 is CASSQVEGDTETQYF. CDR3 bases: TGCGCCAGCAGCCAAGTTGAGGGGGACACAGAGACCCAGTACTTC.